These 11 T cell receptor beta chains were sequenced from one sample in a study of blood T cells in healthy people across ages. A second PCR of roughly 7 to 11 cycles used a sample-barcoded 5' primer and a J-beta primer mix. TCRdb analysed the 5' RACE reads with MiXCR anew, one entry per CDR3 protein. The data show over 950,000 distinct CDR3 sequences, 51% seen once. Sequences were obtained from blood. These receptor sequences come from a woman aged 55 to 70 in good health.

The CDR3 spells CASSPRLSGLAGHEQYF. CDR3 in DNA: TGTGCCAGCAGTCCTCGTTTGTCGGGACTAGCGGGTCACGAGCAGTACTTC. The chain has TRBV6-1 and TRBJ2-7; 12 nucleotides agree with TRBD2. CDR1 MNHNS and CDR2 SASEGT come from the germline V gene. The V and J ends lost 5 bases and 5 bases, in that order; junction bases with no gene match: 13. The CDR3 is 17 residues long.

This clonotype showed up just a few times. The genes are TRBV28 and TRBJ1-2; D is unresolved. The V gene's germline CDR1 is MDHEN and CDR2 SYDVKM. This CDR3 has 14 amino acids. V gave up 6 bases and J gave up 3 bases, with 14 bases separating them. The CDR3 bases are TGTGCCAGCAGAGAGTACGGGGAACACTATGGCTACACCTTC. Translation: CASREYGEHYGYTF.

With respect to this clonotype: One junction end disagrees with the germline gene, perhaps due to a read error. The chain recombines TRBV4-3 with TRBJ2-5, with D possibly matching TRBD2 (6 bases). Germline V gene data show CDR1 as LGHNA and CDR2 as YSLEER. The length of the CDR3 is 18 residues. The CDR3 here is CASSQDFVTSTAQETRYF. In DNA form, the CDR3 reads TGCGCCAGCAGCCAAGATTTCGTCACTAGCACCGCACAAGAGACCCGGTACTTC.

Here the CDR3 DNA reads TGTGCCAGCAGTGACGGGGTAACCCAAATTAATTCACCCTCCCACTTT. As protein: CASSDGVTQINSPSHF. The chain is built from TRBV25-1 and TRBJ1-6; D is unresolved. V lost 3 bases, J lost 18 bases, and 27 bases lay in between. Germline lookup yields CDR1 MGHDK and CDR2 SYGVNS. The CDR3 is made up of 16 amino acids.

This chain links TRBV28 with TRBJ2-1; 9 nucleotides match TRBD2. CDR1 and CDR2 (germline): MDHEN, SYDVKM. The CDR3 consists of 16 residues. V gave up 3 bases and J gave up 1 base; unmatched junction bases: 4. The CDR3 here is CASSFGTSRSYNEQFF. The CDR3 DNA is TGTGCCAGCAGTTTCGGGACTAGCCGATCCTACAATGAGCAGTTCTTC.

The V and J genes are TRBV21-1 and TRBJ2-5; whether TRBD2, the table's D call, matches the DNA was not checked. TRBV21-1 is tagged as a pseudogene. This CDR3 comprises 15 residues. This chain's CDR3 is CASIRQPWRVETQYF. CDR3 coding DNA: TGTGCCAGCATTCGACAGCCCTGGCGGGTGGAGACCCAGTACTTC.

This chain connects TRBV24-1 to TRBJ2-5, with 8 bases aligning to TRBD1. The V gene's germline CDR1 is KGHDR and CDR2 SFDVKD. The CDR3 totals 13 residues. V lost 4 bases and J lost 5; bases outside the gene matches: 2. The chain's CDR3 is CATSDWTGETQYF. The CDR3 nucleotides are TGTGCCACCAGTGACTGGACAGGGGAGACCCAGTACTTC.

This clonotype has a single count. The rearrangement uses TRBV7-6 and TRBJ1-5; D is uncertain. The CDR3 runs 13 residues. V dropped 4 bases and J dropped 5 bases, with 9 bases sitting between them. Germline V gene lookup returns CDR1 SGHVS and CDR2 FNYEAQ. In DNA, the CDR3 is TGTGCCAGCAGCTCCGGTATATATCAGCCCCAGCATTTT. Translated, it gives CASSSGIYQPQHF.

This clonotype was recorded only once. The CDR3 sequence is CASSHRPGYSNSPLHF. The CDR3 region has the DNA TGTGCCAGCAGCCACCGACCCGGCTACTCTAATTCACCCCTCCACTTT. The J gene is TRBJ1-6, the V gene TRBV3-1, with D hard to call. The CDR3 sequence is 16 residues long. V gave up 3 bases and J gave up 6 bases, with 15 bases separating them. CDR1 is LGHDT, CDR2 YNNKEL, per germline (reference sequence).

The CDR3 here is CASSRTPTSASSYEQYF. The CDR3 DNA is TGCGCCAGCAGCCGCACCCCGACTAGCGCGAGCTCCTACGAGCAGTACTTC. The chain recombines TRBV4-1 with TRBJ2-7; 8 bases line up with TRBD2. Germline-derived CDR1 and CDR2 are MGHRA and YSYEKL. V dropped 4 bases and J dropped 0; count of bases not matched to a gene: 11. CDR3 length: 17 amino acids.

This clonotype was detected a few times. The rearrangement uses TRBV14 and TRBJ2-3, with 7 positions matching TRBD2. The trim removed 4 bases at V and 2 bases at J, leaving 6 bases unmatched. This CDR3 is 15 amino acids long. The germline V gene has CDR1 SGHDN and CDR2 FVKESK. The CDR3 spells CASSPKREPTDTQYF. Written as DNA, the CDR3 is TGTGCCAGCAGCCCTAAGCGGGAACCCACAGATACGCAGTATTTT. Drawing the rest from reference TRBV14 and TRBJ2-3, the complete variable domain is EAGVTQFPSHSVIEKGQTVTLRCDPISGHDNLYWYRRVMGKEIKFLLHFVKESKQDESGMPNNRFLAERTGGTYSTLKVQPAELEDSGVYFCASSPKREPTDTQYFGPGTRLTVL.